By proportion, the clone carrying this TCR beta chain is medium-sized. This beta chain lies outside the target of a library built for alpha chains; its clone size means little. This sample is drawn from a study of spatial heterogeneity in lung cancer. Specified time point: sample taken at primary tumor resection. The study sequenced unsorted whole RNA from tumor, nontumor lung or frozen PBMC. TCRdb called the 5' RACE reads again in MiXCR, with one record for every CDR3 protein. The sample contains under 8,000 distinct CDR3 sequences, 3.5% to 5% of which appear only once. This clonotype originated in a female donor with early-stage non-small cell lung cancer. The input for sequencing was normal lung tissue next to the tumor, taken at surgery.

CDR3 amino acids: CASGGAQETQYF. The CDR3 nucleotides are TGTGCCAGCGGGGGGGCGCAAGAGACCCAGTACTTC. The chain carries TRBV2 and TRBJ2-5; D might be TRBD2 (7 bases). The germline CDR1 and CDR2 sequences are SNHLY and FYNNEI. V shed 8 bases and J shed 2 bases, with 9 bases lying between them. The CDR3 length is 12 residues.